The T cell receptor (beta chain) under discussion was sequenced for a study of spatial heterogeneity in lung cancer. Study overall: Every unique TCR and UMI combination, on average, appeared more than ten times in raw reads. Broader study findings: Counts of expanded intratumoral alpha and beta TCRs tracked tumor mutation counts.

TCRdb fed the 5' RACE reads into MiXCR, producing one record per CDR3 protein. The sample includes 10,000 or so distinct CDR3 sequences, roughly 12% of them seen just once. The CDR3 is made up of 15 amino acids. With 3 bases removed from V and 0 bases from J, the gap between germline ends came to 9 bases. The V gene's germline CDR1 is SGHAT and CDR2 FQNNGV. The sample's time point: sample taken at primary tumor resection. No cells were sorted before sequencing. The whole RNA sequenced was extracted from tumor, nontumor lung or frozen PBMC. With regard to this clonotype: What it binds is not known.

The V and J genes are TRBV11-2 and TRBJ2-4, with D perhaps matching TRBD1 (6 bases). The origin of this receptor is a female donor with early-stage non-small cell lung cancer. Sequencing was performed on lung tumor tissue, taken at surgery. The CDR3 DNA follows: TGTGCCAGCAGCTTTATAGGGGGAGCCAAAAACATTCAGTACTTC. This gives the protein CASSFIGGAKNIQYF.